The 4 T cell receptor beta chains in this list originate from one sample, sequenced in a study of cytomegalovirus exposure and HLA in healthy donors. Researchers ran the PCR with 60 Vbeta and 13 Jbeta primers. Using immunoSEQ multiplex PCR, the repertoire was profiled, and TCRdb retains in-frame clones only, with some absent. The data hold about 150,000 clones, with 65% to 75% observed a single time. Material for sequencing was PBMCs. These receptors all come from a man aged 25-45 years in good health and CMV-seronegative.

Comment on this clone: Other DNA sequences in the sample encode the same CDR3. This sequence joins TRBV18 and TRBJ2-7, with TRBD2 as a possible D gene (5 bases). V was trimmed by 0 bases and J by 2 bases, leaving 5 bases between them. The germline gives CDR1 KGHSH, CDR2 LQKENI. The CDR3 totals 13 residues. CDR3 bases: TGTGCCAGCTCACCACCCGGGACCTACGAGCAGTACTTC. Its protein is CASSPPGTYEQYF.

The gene calls are TRBV4-3 and TRBJ2-7; 9 bases match TRBD2. Trimming took 0 bases from V and 3 from J; bases not matched to a gene: 6. Germline loops: CDR1 LGHNA, CDR2 YSLEER. This CDR3 has 16 amino acids. The CDR3 coding sequence is TGCGCCAGCAGCCAAGATCTAAGCGGGGGGTACTACGAGCAGTACTTC. This encodes CASSQDLSGGYYEQYF.

This chain uses TRBV7-2 with TRBJ2-3; possible D gene TRBD1, 5 bases. Germline-derived CDR1 and CDR2 are SGHTA and FQGNSA. With 5 bases removed from V and 3 bases from J, the gap between germline ends came to 15 bases. The CDR3 is made up of 15 amino acids. The CDR3 DNA reads TGTGCCAGCAGCAAGCAGGGTATAGGGACAGATACGCAGTATTTT. Its protein is CASSKQGIGTDTQYF.

The J gene is TRBJ2-6, the V gene TRBV19; 9 bases line up with TRBD1. J was trimmed by 2 bases and V by 6 bases; bases with no gene match: 14. The CDR3 runs to 19 residues. Germline CDR1 and CDR2: LNHDA and SQIVND (reference sequence). CDR3 coding DNA: TGTGCCAGTAGCTTGGGGCCGGGACAGGGCTGGCCTGGGGCCAACGTCCTGACTTTC. It codes for CASSLGPGQGWPGANVLTF.